This TCR beta chain emerged from a study of patients and donors after allogeneic stem cell transplantation. In TCRdb, the RT-PCR reads were re-called with MiXCR into one record per CDR3 protein. The sample yields about a million distinct CDR3 sequences, about 20% seen once. This clonotype has a count of ten or more. V shed 3 bases and J shed 6 bases, with 11 bases lying between them. This CDR3 is built from 13 residues. This TCR was recovered from a human donor who was either an allogeneic HSCT recipient or a stem cell or donor lymphocyte infusion donor (not recorded which). It is not recorded whose cells these are; they may come from a transplant donor. V is TRBV12-3 or TRBV12-4 and J is TRBJ1-2; tentative D call: TRBD1 (5 bases). Sequencing was carried out using blood, either unsorted or a sorted T cell fraction (not recorded which). CDR3 in amino acids: CASSLYSGNGYTF. The CDR3 bases are TGTGCCAGCAGTTTGTATTCAGGGAATGGCTACACCTTC.